These T cell receptor beta chains were read from a single sample in a study of control samples from healthy donors and cancer patients. Clones were read by immunoSEQ multiplex PCR, and TCRdb kept only the in-frame ones, dropping some. Among 100,000 to 150,000 clones listed, under 95% were seen once. The specimen was blood. Receptors originate from a man between 18 and 35 years old in good health. CDR3s include the opening cysteine and the closing phenylalanine or tryptophan. D genes are given only for firm matches. Clone size is not always given. Where it is, it says once, few, many or a class for expanded clones.

V: TRBV10-3; D: -; J: TRBJ1-1; size: -; CDR3: CAISGTGAEAFF; DNA: TGTGCCATCAGTGGAACGGGGGCCGAAGCTTTCTTT
V: TRBV19; D: -; J: TRBJ1-1; size: once; CDR3: CASSIGAAGTNTEAFF; DNA: TGTGCCAGTAGTATAGGGGCGGCTGGGACGAACACTGAAGCTTTCTTT
V: TRBV9; D: -; J: TRBJ2-7; size: -; CDR3: CASSVESSGPNEQYF; DNA: TGTGCCAGCAGCGTAGAAAGCTCAGGGCCCAACGAGCAGTACTTC
V: TRBV19; D: -; J: TRBJ1-5; size: -; CDR3: CASKQGNQPQHF; DNA: TGTGCCAGTAAGCAGGGAAATCAGCCCCAGCATTTT
V: TRBV28; D: -; J: TRBJ2-2; size: -; CDR3: CASVPGNTGELFF; DNA: TGTGCCAGCGTTCCGGGAAACACCGGGGAGCTGTTTTTT
V: TRBV4-1; D: -; J: TRBJ2-3; size: -; CDR3: CASSQAREYTDTQYF; DNA: TGCGCCAGCAGCCAGGCCCGGGAGTACACAGATACGCAGTATTTT
V: TRBV2; D: -; J: TRBJ2-5; size: -; CDR3: CASSGWKTQYF; DNA: TGTGCCAGCAGCGGGTGGAAGACCCAGTACTTC
V: TRBV2; D: -; J: TRBJ1-1; size: -; CDR3: CASRANTEAFF; DNA: TGTGCCAGCAGGGCAAACACTGAAGCTTTCTTT
V: TRBV7-9; D: -; J: TRBJ1-1; size: -; CDR3: CASSLAGTEAFF; DNA: TGTGCCAGCAGCTTAGCCGGCACTGAAGCTTTCTTT
V: TRBV3-1/TRBV3-2; D: TRBD1; J: TRBJ1-3; size: -; CDR3: CASAVAGQGVYTIYF; DNA: TGTGCCAGCGCAGTAGCCGGACAGGGTGTTTACACCATATATTTT
V: TRBV7-9; D: -; J: TRBJ1-4; size: -; CDR3: CASSEAGDEKLFF; DNA: TGTGCCAGCAGCGAGGCAGGGGATGAAAAACTGTTTTTT
V: TRBV5-1; D: TRBD2; J: TRBJ2-3; size: -; CDR3: CASSLQRGDTDTQYF; DNA: TGCGCCAGCAGCTTGCAGCGGGGGGACACAGATACGCAGTATTTT
V: TRBV20-1; D: TRBD2; J: TRBJ2-5; size: -; CDR3: CSASLTSGKFQETQYF; DNA: TGCAGTGCTAGTCTGACTAGCGGCAAATTCCAAGAGACCCAGTACTTC
V: TRBV6-6; D: TRBD1; J: TRBJ1-5; size: -; CDR3: CASSRKTGGGNQPQHF; DNA: TGTGCCAGCAGTCGAAAGACAGGGGGCGGCAATCAGCCCCAGCATTTT
V: TRBV27; D: -; J: TRBJ2-7; size: -; CDR3: CASNGGYEQYF; DNA: TGTGCCAGCAATGGGGGGTACGAGCAGTACTTC
V: TRBV5-4; D: -; J: TRBJ1-3; size: -; CDR3: CASSLGVSGSGNTIYF; DNA: TGTGCCAGCAGCTTAGGGGTCTCTGGCTCTGGAAACACCATATATTTT
V: TRBV9; D: -; J: TRBJ2-5; size: -; CDR3: CASSARWGEKTQYF; DNA: TGTGCCAGCAGCGCTCGGTGGGGCGAGAAGACCCAGTACTTC
V: TRBV5-1; D: -; J: TRBJ2-3; size: -; CDR3: CASSLERSTDTQYF; DNA: TGCGCCAGCAGCTTGGAGCGGAGCACAGATACGCAGTATTTT
V: TRBV30; D: TRBD1; J: TRBJ1-2; size: -; CDR3: CAWSAVQGQGYTF; DNA: TGTGCCTGGAGTGCCGTACAGGGGCAAGGCTACACCTTC
V: TRBV19; D: TRBD1; J: TRBJ1-5; size: -; CDR3: CASSGDRNQPQHF; DNA: TGTGCCAGTAGTGGGGACAGGAATCAGCCCCAGCATTTT
V: TRBV4-1; D: -; J: TRBJ1-2; size: -; CDR3: CASSQEPGFYGYTF; DNA: TGCGCCAGCAGCCAAGAACCGGGGTTCTATGGCTACACCTTC
V: TRBV3-1/TRBV3-2; D: TRBD2; J: TRBJ2-2; size: -; CDR3: CASSHTSGGAGELFF; DNA: TGTGCCAGCAGCCATACTAGCGGGGGGGCCGGGGAGCTGTTTTTT
V: TRBV7-8; D: -; J: TRBJ1-6; size: -; CDR3: CASSLATRYYNSPLHF; DNA: TGTGCCAGCAGCTTAGCGACGCGGTACTATAATTCACCCCTCCACTTT
V: TRBV6-6; D: TRBD1; J: TRBJ2-5; size: once; CDR3: CASSYSRAGGLETQYF; DNA: TGTGCCAGCAGTTACTCGAGGGCAGGGGGCTTGGAGACCCAGTACTTC
V: TRBV29-1; D: TRBD1; J: TRBJ2-7; size: -; CDR3: CSARQGPYEQYF; DNA: TGCAGCGCCCGACAGGGCCCCTACGAGCAGTACTTC
V: TRBV27; D: TRBD1; J: TRBJ1-1; size: -; CDR3: CASSSAGTGGVNTEAFF; DNA: TGTGCCAGCAGTTCCGCCGGGACAGGGGGTGTGAACACTGAAGCTTTCTTT
V: TRBV30; D: TRBD1; J: TRBJ1-2; size: -; CDR3: CAWLAGQGRSLPGYTF; DNA: TGTGCCTGGCTTGCTGGACAGGGCCGAAGTTTGCCTGGCTACACCTTC
V: TRBV11-2; D: -; J: TRBJ1-1; size: -; CDR3: CASRTSGTTEAFF; DNA: TGTGCCAGCAGGACCAGCGGAACAACTGAAGCTTTCTTT
V: TRBV7-3; D: -; J: TRBJ2-5; size: -; CDR3: CASSLRGRETQYF; DNA: TGTGCCAGCAGCTTAAGAGGGCGGGAGACCCAGTACTTC
V: TRBV19; D: -; J: TRBJ1-1; size: -; CDR3: CASSIIFGNTEAFF; DNA: TGTGCCAGTAGTATAATTTTCGGGAACACTGAAGCTTTCTTT
V: TRBV7-8; D: TRBD1; J: TRBJ2-2; size: -; CDR3: CASSLAPGGLNTGELFF; DNA: TGTGCCAGCAGCTTAGCCCCAGGGGGCCTCAACACCGGGGAGCTGTTTTTT
V: TRBV27; D: -; J: TRBJ1-4; size: -; CDR3: CASSPLGEKLFF; DNA: TGTGCCAGCAGCCCTTTAGGTGAAAAACTGTTTTTT
V: TRBV11-2; D: TRBD2; J: TRBJ2-1; size: -; CDR3: CASSQLAGGRNEQFF; DNA: TGTGCCAGCAGCCAACTAGCGGGGGGGAGGAATGAGCAGTTCTTC
V: TRBV3-1/TRBV3-2; D: -; J: TRBJ2-3; size: -; CDR3: CASSQVQGDTQYF; DNA: TGTGCCAGCAGCCAAGTCCAGGGAGATACGCAGTATTTT
V: TRBV7-9; D: -; J: TRBJ2-7; size: -; CDR3: CASSLTGHRAYEQYF; DNA: TGTGCCAGCAGCTTAACAGGACATAGAGCATACGAGCAGTACTTC
V: TRBV19; D: TRBD1; J: TRBJ1-3; size: once; CDR3: CASSRWDSSNTIYF; DNA: TGTGCCAGTAGTCGCTGGGACAGTTCAAACACCATATATTTT
V: TRBV3-1/TRBV3-2; D: TRBD2; J: TRBJ2-1; size: -; CDR3: CASSPSGGAREQFF; DNA: TGTGCCAGCAGCCCGAGCGGGGGGGCCAGAGAGCAGTTCTTC
V: TRBV6-6; D: -; J: TRBJ1-6; size: -; CDR3: CASSLLGQGYSPLHF; DNA: TGTGCCAGCAGTTTACTGGGCCAGGGGTATTCACCCCTCCACTTT
V: TRBV10-2; D: -; J: TRBJ1-4; size: -; CDR3: CASSGLGSTNEKLFF; DNA: TGCGCCAGCAGCGGTTTGGGATCAACTAATGAAAAACTGTTTTTT
V: TRBV27; D: -; J: TRBJ1-1; size: -; CDR3: CASSRPGQNTEAFF; DNA: TGTGCCAGCAGCCGCCCGGGACAGAACACTGAAGCTTTCTTT
V: TRBV5-1; D: -; J: TRBJ1-1; size: -; CDR3: CASSLDGAPNTEAFF; DNA: TGCGCCAGCAGCTTGGACGGGGCGCCGAACACTGAAGCTTTCTTT
V: TRBV6-4; D: TRBD2; J: TRBJ2-3; size: -; CDR3: CASSALAEPSTDTQYF; DNA: TGTGCCAGCAGTGCACTAGCGGAGCCTAGCACAGATACGCAGTATTTT
V: TRBV7-9; D: -; J: TRBJ1-1; size: -; CDR3: CASSSDGYTEAFF; DNA: TGTGCCAGCAGCTCAGACGGATACACTGAAGCTTTCTTT
V: TRBV19; D: TRBD1; J: TRBJ1-2; size: -; CDR3: CASRMLLTGVRGYTF; DNA: TGTGCCAGTAGGATGCTGCTGACAGGGGTTCGGGGCTACACCTTC
V: TRBV6-2/TRBV6-3; D: TRBD2; J: TRBJ2-7; size: -; CDR3: CASSYGTSSYEQYF; DNA: TGTGCCAGCAGTTACGGGACTAGCTCCTACGAGCAGTACTTC
V: TRBV7-9; D: -; J: TRBJ1-2; size: -; CDR3: CASSLLGSAYGYTF; DNA: TGTGCCAGCAGCTTACTAGGCAGCGCCTATGGCTACACCTTC
V: TRBV2; D: -; J: TRBJ1-5; size: -; CDR3: CASRRRGNSNQPQHF; DNA: TGTGCCAGCAGGCGACGGGGGAATAGCAATCAGCCCCAGCATTTT
V: TRBV29-1; D: -; J: TRBJ1-1; size: once; CDR3: CSVRGVNYDTEAFF; DNA: TGCAGCGTTCGGGGGGTCAATTACGACACTGAAGCTTTCTTT